This T cell receptor beta chain was observed in a study of blood T cells in healthy people across ages. Study-level results: Strong correlation was found linking TCR beta diversity to naive T cell percentage.

Sample-barcoded 5' priming and a J-beta primer mix drove a second PCR of about 6 to 12 cycles. TCRdb called the 5' RACE reads again in MiXCR, with one record for every CDR3 protein. The profile covers fewer than 800,000 distinct CDR3 sequences, with about 25% appearing a single time and 9.4% taken by the ten largest. This CDR3 spans 13 amino acids. CDR1 SEHNR and CDR2 FQNEAQ come from the germline V gene (reference sequence). V was shortened by 3 bases and J by 8 bases, with 10 bases between the two germline ends. The amount of total RNA extracted per sample was at least 5.5 micrograms. This clonotype has only a few counts. Its antigen is unknown. A further study also used this sample, focusing on T cells of mothers and their children. From that study: Roughly 2.7 million TCR beta reads per child versus over 9 million per mother. Related mother and child pairs showed slightly greater overlap (not significant) than unrelated pairs did.

The source is a boy aged 5-17 years in good health. The sample consisted of blood. The chain employs TRBV7-9 and TRBJ1-4; D unclear. CDR3 sequence: CASSLPDREKLFF. As DNA, the CDR3 is TGTGCCAGCAGCTTGCCAGATCGAGAAAAACTGTTTTTT. Using reference TRBV7-9 and TRBJ1-4 for the parts outside the CDR3, the full variable domain is DTGVSQNPRHKITKRGQNVTFRCDPISEHNRLYWYRQTLGQGPEFLTYFQNEAQLEKSRLLSDRFSAERPKGSFSTLEIQRTEQGDSAMYLCASSLPDREKLFFGSGTQLSVL.